This T cell receptor (beta chain) was sequenced for a study of shared clonotypes between healthy human individuals. Assay: immunoSEQ multiplex PCR; the TCRdb copy retains only in-frame clones and omits some. The sample contains millions of clones, about 95% of which appear only once. CD45RO-negative CD8 cells positively selected for CCR7 made up the naive population, which excluded terminally differentiated effector memory CD45RA+ cells. None of the donors, who were healthy HIV-negative adults, had recently had acute infections or vaccinations. The material sequenced was naive CD8+ T cells sorted from blood. The TCR was taken from a man between 18 and 29 years old in good health.

The CDR3 DNA reads TGCGCCAGCAGTGAGCCGGACTCCGATGAGCAGTTCTTC. Its protein product is CASSEPDSDEQFF. This sequence joins TRBV10-1 and TRBJ2-1; tentatively, D is TRBD2 (5 bases). Germline V gene sequence: CDR1 WNHNN, CDR2 SYGVQD (reference sequence). V lost 2 bases and J 8 bases, leaving 10 bases between the germline ends. The CDR3 runs to 13 residues.